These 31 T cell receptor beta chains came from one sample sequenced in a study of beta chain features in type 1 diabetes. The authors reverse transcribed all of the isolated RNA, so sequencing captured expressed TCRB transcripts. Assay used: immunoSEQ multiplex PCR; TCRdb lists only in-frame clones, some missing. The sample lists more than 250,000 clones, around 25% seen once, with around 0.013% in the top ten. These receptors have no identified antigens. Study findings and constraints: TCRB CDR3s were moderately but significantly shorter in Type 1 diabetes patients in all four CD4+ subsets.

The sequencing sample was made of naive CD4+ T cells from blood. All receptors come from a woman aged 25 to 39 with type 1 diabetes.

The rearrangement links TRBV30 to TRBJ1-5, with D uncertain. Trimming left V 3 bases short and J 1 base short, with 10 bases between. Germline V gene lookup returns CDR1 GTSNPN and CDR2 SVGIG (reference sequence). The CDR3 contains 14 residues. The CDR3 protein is CAWSTEESNQPQHF. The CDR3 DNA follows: TGTGCCTGGAGCACGGAGGAGAGCAATCAGCCCCAGCATTTT.

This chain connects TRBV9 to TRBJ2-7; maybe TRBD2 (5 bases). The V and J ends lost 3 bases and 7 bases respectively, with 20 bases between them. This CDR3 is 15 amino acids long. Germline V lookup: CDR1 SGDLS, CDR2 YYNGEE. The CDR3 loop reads CASSGLSDPLREQYF. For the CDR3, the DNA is TGTGCCAGCAGCGGCCTTAGCGACCCCCTACGAGAGCAGTACTTC.

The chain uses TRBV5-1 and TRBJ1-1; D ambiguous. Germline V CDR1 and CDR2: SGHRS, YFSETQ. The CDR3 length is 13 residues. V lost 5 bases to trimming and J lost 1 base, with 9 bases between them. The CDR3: CASSMARNTEAFF. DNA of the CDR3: TGCGCCAGCAGTATGGCCAGGAACACTGAAGCTTTCTTT.

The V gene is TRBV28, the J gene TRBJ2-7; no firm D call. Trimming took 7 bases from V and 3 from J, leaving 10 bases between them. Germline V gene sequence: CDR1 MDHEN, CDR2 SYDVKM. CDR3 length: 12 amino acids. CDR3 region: CASTSRDYEQYF. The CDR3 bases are TGTGCCAGCACCTCGCGCGACTACGAGCAGTACTTC.

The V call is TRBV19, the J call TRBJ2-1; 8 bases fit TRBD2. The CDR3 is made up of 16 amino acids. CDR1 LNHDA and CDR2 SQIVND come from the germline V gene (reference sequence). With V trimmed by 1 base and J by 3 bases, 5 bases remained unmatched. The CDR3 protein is CASSIAQGTSYNEQFF. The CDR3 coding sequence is TGTGCCAGTAGTATAGCCCAGGGGACTAGCTACAATGAGCAGTTCTTC.

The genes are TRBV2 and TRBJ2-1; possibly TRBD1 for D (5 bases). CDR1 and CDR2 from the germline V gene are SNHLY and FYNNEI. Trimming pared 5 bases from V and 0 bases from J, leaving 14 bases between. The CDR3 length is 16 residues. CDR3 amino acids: CASSLTATSSYNEQFF. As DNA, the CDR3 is TGTGCCAGCAGTCTGACAGCTACAAGCTCCTACAATGAGCAGTTCTTC.

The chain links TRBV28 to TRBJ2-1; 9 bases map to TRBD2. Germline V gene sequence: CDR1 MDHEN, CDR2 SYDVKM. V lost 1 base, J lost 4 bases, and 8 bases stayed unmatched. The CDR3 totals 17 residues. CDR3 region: CASSLSSASGTYNEQFF. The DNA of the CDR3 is TGTGCCAGCAGTTTATCCTCCGCTAGCGGGACTTACAATGAGCAGTTCTTC.

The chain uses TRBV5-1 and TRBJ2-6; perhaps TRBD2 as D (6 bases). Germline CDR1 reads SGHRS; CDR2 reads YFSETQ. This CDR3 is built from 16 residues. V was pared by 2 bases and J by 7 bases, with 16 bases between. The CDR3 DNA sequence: TGCGCCAGCAGCTTCCAAACTCTGGGGACTGCCAACGTCCTGACTTTC. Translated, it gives CASSFQTLGTANVLTF.

CDR3 nucleotide sequence: TGTGCCAGCCCTGGGACAAGTACTAGCACAGATACGCAGTATTTT. Protein sequence: CASPGTSTSTDTQYF. The rearrangement uses TRBV6-1 and TRBJ2-3, with TRBD1 as a possible D gene (6 bases). CDR3 size: 15 residues. The ends were cut back, 8 bases at V and 0 bases at J, with 15 bases in the middle. CDR1 is MNHNS, CDR2 SASEGT, per germline.

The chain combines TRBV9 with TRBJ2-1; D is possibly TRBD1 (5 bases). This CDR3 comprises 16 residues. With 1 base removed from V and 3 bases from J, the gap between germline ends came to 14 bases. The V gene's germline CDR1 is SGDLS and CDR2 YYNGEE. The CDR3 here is CASSVRGHGFYNEQFF. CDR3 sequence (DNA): TGTGCCAGCAGCGTACGAGGACACGGCTTCTACAATGAGCAGTTCTTC. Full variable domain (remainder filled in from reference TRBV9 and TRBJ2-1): DSGVTQTPKHLITATGQRVTLRCSPRSGDLSVYWYQQSLDQGLQFLIQYYNGEERAKGNILERFSAQQFPDLHSELNLSSLELGDSALYFCASSVRGHGFYNEQFFGPGTRLTVL.

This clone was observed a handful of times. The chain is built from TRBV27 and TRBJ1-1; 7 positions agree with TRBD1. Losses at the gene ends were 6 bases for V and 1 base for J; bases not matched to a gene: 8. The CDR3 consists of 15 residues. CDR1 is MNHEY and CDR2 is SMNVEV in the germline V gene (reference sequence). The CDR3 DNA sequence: TGTGCCAGCAGGCTTGACAGGGTGAGGAACACTGAAGCTTTCTTT. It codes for CASRLDRVRNTEAFF.

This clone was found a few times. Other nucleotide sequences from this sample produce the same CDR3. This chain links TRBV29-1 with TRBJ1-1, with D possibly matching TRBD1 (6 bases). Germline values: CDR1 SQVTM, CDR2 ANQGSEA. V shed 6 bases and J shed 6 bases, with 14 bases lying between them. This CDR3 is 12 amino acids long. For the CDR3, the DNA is TGCAGCGTGGCGGACAGTTACCCTGAAGCTTTCTTT. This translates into CSVADSYPEAFF.

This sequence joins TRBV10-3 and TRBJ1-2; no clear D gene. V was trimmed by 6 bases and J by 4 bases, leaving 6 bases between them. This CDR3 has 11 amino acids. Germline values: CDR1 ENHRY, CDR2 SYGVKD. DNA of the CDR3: TGTGCCATCAGCGCGAGCTATGGCTACACCTTC. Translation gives CAISASYGYTF.

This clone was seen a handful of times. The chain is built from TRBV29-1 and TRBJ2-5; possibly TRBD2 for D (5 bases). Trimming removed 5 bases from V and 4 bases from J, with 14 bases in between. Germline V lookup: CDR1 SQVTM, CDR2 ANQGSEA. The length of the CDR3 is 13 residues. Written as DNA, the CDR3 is TGCAGCGTTCGGGATTTCCGGGGAGAGACCCAGTACTTC. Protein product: CSVRDFRGETQYF. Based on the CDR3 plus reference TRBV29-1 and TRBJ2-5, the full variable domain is SAVISQKPSRDICQRGTSLTIQCQVDSQVTMMFWYRQQPGQSLTLIATANQGSEATYESGFVIDKFPISRPNLTFSTLTVSNMSPEDSSIYLCSVRDFRGETQYFGPGTRLLVL.

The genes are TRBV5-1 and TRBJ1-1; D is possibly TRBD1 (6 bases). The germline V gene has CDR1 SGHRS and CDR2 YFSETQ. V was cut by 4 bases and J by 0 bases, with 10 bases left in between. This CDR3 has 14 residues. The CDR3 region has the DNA TGCGCCAGCAGCACCGGGACAATGAACACTGAAGCTTTCTTT. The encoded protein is CASSTGTMNTEAFF. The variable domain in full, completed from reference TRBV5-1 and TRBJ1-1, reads KAGVTQTPRYLIKTRGQQVTLSCSPISGHRSVSWYQQTPGQGLQFLFEYFSETQRNKGNFPGRFSGRQFSNSRSEMNVSTLELGDSALYLCASSTGTMNTEAFFGQGTRLTVV.

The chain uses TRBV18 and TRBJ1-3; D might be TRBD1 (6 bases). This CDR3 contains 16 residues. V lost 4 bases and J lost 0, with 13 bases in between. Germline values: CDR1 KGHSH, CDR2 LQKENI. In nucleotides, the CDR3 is TGTGCCAGCTCACAAGAAGGGGGTCCCTCTGGAAACACCATATATTTT. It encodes CASSQEGGPSGNTIYF. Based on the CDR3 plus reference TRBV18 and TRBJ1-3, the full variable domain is NAGVMQNPRHLVRRRGQEARLRCSPMKGHSHVYWYRQLPEEGLKFMVYLQKENIIDESGMPKERFSAEFPKEGPSILRIQQVVRGDSAAYFCASSQEGGPSGNTIYFGEGSWLTVV.

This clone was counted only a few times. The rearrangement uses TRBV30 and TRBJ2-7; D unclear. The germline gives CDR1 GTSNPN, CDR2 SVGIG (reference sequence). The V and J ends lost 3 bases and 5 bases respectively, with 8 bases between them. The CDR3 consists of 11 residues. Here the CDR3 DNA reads TGTGCCTGGAGCAGGCTCGACGAGCAGTACTTC. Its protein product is CAWSRLDEQYF.

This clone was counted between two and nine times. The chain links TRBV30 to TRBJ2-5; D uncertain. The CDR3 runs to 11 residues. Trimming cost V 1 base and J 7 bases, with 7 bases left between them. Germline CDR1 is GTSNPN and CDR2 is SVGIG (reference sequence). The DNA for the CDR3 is TGTGCCTGGAGTGACTTTGGGACCCAGTACTTC. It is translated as CAWSDFGTQYF. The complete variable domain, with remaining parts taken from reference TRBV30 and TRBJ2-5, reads SQTIHQWPATLVQPVGSPLSLECTVEGTSNPNLYWYRQAAGRGLQLLFYSVGIGQISSEVPQNLSASRPQDRQFILSSKKLLLSDSGFYLCAWSDFGTQYFGPGTRLLVL.

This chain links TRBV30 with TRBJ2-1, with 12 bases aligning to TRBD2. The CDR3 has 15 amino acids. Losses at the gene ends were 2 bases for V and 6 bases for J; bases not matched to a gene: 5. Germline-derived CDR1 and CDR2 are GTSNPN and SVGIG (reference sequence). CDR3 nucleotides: TGTGCCTGGAGTTCGCCTAGCGGGAGGGCCAATGAGCAGTTCTTC. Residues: CAWSSPSGRANEQFF. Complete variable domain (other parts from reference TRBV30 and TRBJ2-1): SQTIHQWPATLVQPVGSPLSLECTVEGTSNPNLYWYRQAAGRGLQLLFYSVGIGQISSEVPQNLSASRPQDRQFILSSKKLLLSDSGFYLCAWSSPSGRANEQFFGPGTRLTVL.

CDR3 region: CASTLGLTGELFF. The CDR3 region has the DNA TGTGCCAGCACCCTGGGGCTTACCGGGGAGCTGTTTTTT. V is TRBV28 and J is TRBJ2-2, with D perhaps TRBD1 (5 bases). V lost 7 bases to trimming and J lost 5 bases, with 11 bases between them. This CDR3 contains 13 residues. Germline V lookup: CDR1 MDHEN, CDR2 SYDVKM. The complete variable domain, with remaining parts taken from reference TRBV28 and TRBJ2-2, reads DVKVTQSSRYLVKRTGEKVFLECVQDMDHENMFWYRQDPGLGLRLIYFSYDVKMKEKGDIPEGYSVSREKKERFSLILESASTNQTSMYLCASTLGLTGELFFGEGSRLTVL.

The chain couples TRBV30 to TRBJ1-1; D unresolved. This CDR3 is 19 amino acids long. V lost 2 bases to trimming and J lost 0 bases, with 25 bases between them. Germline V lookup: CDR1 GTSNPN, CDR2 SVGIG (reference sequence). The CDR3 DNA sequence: TGTGCCTGGAGTAAAGCGGGGTTCCGCCGTATAACAATGAACACTGAAGCTTTCTTT. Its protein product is CAWSKAGFRRITMNTEAFF. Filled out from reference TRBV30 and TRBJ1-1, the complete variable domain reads SQTIHQWPATLVQPVGSPLSLECTVEGTSNPNLYWYRQAAGRGLQLLFYSVGIGQISSEVPQNLSASRPQDRQFILSSKKLLLSDSGFYLCAWSKAGFRRITMNTEAFFGQGTRLTVV.

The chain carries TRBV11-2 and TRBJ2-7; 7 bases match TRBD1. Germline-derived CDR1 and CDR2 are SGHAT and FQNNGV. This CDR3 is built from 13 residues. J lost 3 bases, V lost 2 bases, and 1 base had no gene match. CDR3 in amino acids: CASSLSGGYEQYF. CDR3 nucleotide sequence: TGTGCCAGCAGCTTATCAGGGGGCTACGAGCAGTACTTC.

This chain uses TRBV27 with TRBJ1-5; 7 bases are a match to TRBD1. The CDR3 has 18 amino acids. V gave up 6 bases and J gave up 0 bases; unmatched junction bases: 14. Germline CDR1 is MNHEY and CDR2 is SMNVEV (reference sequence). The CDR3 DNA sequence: TGTGCCAGCAGAAGGACAGGTTTGGCCTCAAATAGCAATCAGCCCCAGCATTTT. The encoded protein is CASRRTGLASNSNQPQHF.

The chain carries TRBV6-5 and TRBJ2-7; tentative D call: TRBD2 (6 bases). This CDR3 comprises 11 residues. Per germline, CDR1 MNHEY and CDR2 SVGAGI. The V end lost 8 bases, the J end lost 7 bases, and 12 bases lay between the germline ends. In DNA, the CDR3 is TGTGCCAGCCGAAGAGGAGGGGAGCAGTACTTC. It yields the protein CASRRGGEQYF.

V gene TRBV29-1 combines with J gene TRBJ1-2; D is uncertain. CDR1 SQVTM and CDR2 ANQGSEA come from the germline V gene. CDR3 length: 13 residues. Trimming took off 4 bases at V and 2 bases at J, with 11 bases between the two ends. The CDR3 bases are TGCAGCGTTGCCCGTCGGGAAAACTATGGCTACACCTTC. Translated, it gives CSVARRENYGYTF.

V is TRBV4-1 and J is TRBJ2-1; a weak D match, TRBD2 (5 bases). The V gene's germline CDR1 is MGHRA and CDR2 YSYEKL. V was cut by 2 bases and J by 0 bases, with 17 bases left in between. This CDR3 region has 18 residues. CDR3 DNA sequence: TGCGCCAGCAGCCAACCCCCAGGCCGGGATCTCTCCTACAATGAGCAGTTCTTC. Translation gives CASSQPPGRDLSYNEQFF.

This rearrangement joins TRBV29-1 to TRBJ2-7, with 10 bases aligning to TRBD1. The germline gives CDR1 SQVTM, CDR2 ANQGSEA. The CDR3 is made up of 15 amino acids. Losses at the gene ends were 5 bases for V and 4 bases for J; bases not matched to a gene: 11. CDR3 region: CSVIRRQGAEYEQYF. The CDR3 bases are TGCAGCGTTATTCGTAGACAGGGGGCCGAGTACGAGCAGTACTTC.

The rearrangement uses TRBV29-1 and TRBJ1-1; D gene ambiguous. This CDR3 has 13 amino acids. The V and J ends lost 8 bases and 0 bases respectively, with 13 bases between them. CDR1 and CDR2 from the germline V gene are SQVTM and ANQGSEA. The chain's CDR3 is CSPTVRMNTEAFF. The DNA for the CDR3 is TGCAGCCCCACGGTTAGAATGAACACTGAAGCTTTCTTT.

The CDR3 nucleotides read TGTGCCAGCTCACCACCGGGACTAGGTATCTACGAGCAGTACTTC. It translates to CASSPPGLGIYEQYF. The chain combines TRBV18 with TRBJ2-7; 8 bases line up with TRBD2. CDR3 size: 15 residues. Germline CDR1 and CDR2: KGHSH and LQKENI. V was pared by 0 bases and J by 3 bases, with 4 bases of the junction left unmatched.

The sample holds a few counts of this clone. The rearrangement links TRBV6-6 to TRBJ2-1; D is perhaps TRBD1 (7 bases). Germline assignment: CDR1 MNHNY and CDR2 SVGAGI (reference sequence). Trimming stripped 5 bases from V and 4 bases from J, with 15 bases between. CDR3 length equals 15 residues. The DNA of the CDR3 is TGTGCCAGCAGTGGGACAGCCCGGGGGTACAATGAGCAGTTCTTC. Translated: CASSGTARGYNEQFF.

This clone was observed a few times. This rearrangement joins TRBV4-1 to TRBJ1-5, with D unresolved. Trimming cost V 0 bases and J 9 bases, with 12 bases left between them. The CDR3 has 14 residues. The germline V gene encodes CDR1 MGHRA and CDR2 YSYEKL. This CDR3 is CASSQDFPIMPQHF. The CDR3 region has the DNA TGCGCCAGCAGCCAAGATTTCCCAATCATGCCCCAGCATTTT.